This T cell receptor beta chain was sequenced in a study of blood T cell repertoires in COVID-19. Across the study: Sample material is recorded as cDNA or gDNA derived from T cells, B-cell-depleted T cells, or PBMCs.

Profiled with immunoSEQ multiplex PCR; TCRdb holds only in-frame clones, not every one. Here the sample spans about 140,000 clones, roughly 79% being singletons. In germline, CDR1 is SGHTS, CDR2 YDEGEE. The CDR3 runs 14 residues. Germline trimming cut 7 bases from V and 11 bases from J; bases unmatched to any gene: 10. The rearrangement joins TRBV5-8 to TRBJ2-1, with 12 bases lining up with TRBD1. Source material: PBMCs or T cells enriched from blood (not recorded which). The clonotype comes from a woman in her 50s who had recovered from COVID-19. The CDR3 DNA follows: TGTGCCAGCCGGGGACAGGGGGCCTGGTATAAGCAGTTCTTC. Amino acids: CASRGQGAWYKQFF. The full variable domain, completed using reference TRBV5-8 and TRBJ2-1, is EAGVTQSPTHLIKTRGQQATLRCSPISGHTSVYWYQQALGLGLQFLLWYDEGEERNRGNFPPRFSGRQFPNYSSELNVNALELEDSALYLCASRGQGAWYKQFFGPGTRLTVL.